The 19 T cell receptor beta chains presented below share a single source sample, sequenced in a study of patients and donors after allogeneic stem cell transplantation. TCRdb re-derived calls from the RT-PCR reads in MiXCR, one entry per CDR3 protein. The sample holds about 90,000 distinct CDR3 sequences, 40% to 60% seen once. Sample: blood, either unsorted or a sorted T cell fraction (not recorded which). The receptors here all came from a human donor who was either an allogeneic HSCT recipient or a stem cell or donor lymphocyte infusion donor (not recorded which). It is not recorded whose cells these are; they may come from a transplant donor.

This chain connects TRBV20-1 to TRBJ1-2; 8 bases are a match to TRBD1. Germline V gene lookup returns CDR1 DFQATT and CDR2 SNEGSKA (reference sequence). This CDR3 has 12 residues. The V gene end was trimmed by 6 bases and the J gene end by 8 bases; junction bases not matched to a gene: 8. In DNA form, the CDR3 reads TGCAGTGCCGAGGACAGGGTAAACGGCTACACCTTC. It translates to CSAEDRVNGYTF.

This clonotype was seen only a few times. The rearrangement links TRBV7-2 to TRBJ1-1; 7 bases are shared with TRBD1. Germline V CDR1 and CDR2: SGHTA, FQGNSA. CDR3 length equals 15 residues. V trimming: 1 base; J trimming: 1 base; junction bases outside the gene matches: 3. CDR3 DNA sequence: TGTGCCAGCAGCTTAGATGACAGGGCGAACACTGAAGCTTTCTTT. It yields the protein CASSLDDRANTEAFF.

CDR3 nucleotide sequence: TGTGCCAGCAGTTTGACAGGGCTTGAAGCTTTCTTT. As protein: CASSLTGLEAFF. The chain employs TRBV12-3 or TRBV12-4 and TRBJ1-1; 7 bases line up with TRBD1. The trim removed 3 bases at V and 7 bases at J, leaving 2 bases unmatched. The CDR3 spans 12 residues.

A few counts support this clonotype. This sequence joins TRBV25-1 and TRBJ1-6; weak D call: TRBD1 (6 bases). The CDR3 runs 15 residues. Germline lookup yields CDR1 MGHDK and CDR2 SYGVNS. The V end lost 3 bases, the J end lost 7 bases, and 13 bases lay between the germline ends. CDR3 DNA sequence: TGTGCCAGCAGTGACGGGCAGGGGACCAATTCACCCCTCCACTTT. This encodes CASSDGQGTNSPLHF.

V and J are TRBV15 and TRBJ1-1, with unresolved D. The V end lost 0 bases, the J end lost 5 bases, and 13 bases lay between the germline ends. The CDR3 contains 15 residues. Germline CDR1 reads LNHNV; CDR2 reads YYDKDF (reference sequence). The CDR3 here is CATSRERAVLTEAFF. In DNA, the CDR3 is TGTGCCACCAGCAGAGAGAGGGCAGTACTAACTGAAGCTTTCTTT.

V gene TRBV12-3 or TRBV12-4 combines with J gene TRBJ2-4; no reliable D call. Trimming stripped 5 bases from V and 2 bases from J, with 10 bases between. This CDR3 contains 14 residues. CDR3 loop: CASSEGLPKNIQYF. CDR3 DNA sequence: TGTGCCAGCAGTGAAGGGTTGCCCAAAAACATTCAGTACTTC.

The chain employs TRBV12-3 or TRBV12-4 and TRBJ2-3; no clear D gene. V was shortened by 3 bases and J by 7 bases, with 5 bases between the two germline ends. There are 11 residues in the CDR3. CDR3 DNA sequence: TGTGCCAGCAGTTTTAGGAATACGCAGTATTTT. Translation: CASSFRNTQYF.

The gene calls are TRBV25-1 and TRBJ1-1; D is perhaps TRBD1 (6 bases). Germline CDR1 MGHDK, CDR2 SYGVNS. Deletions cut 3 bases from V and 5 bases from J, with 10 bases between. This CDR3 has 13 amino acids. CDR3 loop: CASSDVGGTEAFF. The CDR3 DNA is TGTGCCAGCAGTGATGTAGGGGGTACTGAAGCTTTCTTT.

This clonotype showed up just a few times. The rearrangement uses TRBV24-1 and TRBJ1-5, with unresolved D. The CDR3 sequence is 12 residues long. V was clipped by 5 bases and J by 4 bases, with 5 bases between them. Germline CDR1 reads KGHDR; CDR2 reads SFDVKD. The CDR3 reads CATSVGNQPQHF. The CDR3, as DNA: TGTGCCACCAGTGTCGGTAATCAGCCCCAGCATTTT.

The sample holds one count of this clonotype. The CDR3 loop is CSARDQRVSSYNEQFF. DNA for the CDR3: TGCAGTGCTAGAGATCAGCGGGTGAGCTCCTACAATGAGCAGTTCTTC. The chain combines TRBV20-1 with TRBJ2-1, with D tentatively TRBD2 (6 bases). Trimming removed 0 bases from V and 0 bases from J, with 12 bases in between. Germline V gene sequence: CDR1 DFQATT, CDR2 SNEGSKA (reference sequence). This CDR3 region has 16 residues.

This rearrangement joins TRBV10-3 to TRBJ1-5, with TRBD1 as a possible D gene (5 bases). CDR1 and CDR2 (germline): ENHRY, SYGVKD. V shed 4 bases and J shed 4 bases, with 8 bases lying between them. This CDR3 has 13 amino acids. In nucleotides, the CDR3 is TGTGCCATCAGTGGCAGGGATAATCAGCCCCAGCATTTT. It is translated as CAISGRDNQPQHF.

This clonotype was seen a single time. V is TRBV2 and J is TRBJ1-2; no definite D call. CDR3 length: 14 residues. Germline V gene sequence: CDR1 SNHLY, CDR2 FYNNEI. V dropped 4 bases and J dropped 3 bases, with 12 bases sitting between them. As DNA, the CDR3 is TGTGCCAGCAGTGTACTCCGGCGCGACTATGGCTACACCTTC. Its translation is CASSVLRRDYGYTF.

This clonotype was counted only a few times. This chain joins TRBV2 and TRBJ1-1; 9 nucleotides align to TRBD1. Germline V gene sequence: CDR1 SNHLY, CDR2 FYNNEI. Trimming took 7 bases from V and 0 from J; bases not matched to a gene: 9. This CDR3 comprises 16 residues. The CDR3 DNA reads TGTGCCAGCACCCGGGACAGGGCTTCCTTGAACACTGAAGCTTTCTTT. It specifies CASTRDRASLNTEAFF.

The CDR3 loop reads CASSLDPTVKLAGVVNEQFF. The DNA of the CDR3 is TGTGCCAGCAGCTTAGATCCCACCGTTAAACTAGCGGGAGTCGTCAATGAGCAGTTCTTC. The chain uses TRBV7-8 and TRBJ2-1, with 11 bases matching TRBD2. Germline V lookup: CDR1 SGHVS, CDR2 FQNEAQ. The V gene end was trimmed by 1 base and the J gene end by 6 bases; junction bases not matched to a gene: 17. The CDR3 covers 20 residues.

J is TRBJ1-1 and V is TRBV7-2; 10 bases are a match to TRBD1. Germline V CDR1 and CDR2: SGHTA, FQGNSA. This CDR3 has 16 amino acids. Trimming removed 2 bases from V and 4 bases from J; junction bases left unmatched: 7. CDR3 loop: CASSLRQGARATEAFF. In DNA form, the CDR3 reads TGTGCCAGCAGCTTAAGACAGGGGGCCCGGGCCACTGAAGCTTTCTTT.

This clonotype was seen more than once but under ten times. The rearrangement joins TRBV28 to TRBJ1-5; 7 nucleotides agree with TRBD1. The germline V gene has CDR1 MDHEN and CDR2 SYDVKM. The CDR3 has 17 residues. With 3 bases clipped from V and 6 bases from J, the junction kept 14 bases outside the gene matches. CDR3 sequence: CASSFPRQGRGFQPQHF. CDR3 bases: TGTGCCAGCAGTTTCCCTAGACAGGGACGTGGTTTTCAGCCCCAGCATTTT.

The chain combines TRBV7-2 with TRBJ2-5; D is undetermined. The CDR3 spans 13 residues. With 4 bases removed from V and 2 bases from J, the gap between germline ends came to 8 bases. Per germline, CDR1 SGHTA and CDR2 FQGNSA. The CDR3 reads CASSSRQQETQYF. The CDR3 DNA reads TGTGCCAGCAGCTCACGACAACAAGAGACCCAGTACTTC. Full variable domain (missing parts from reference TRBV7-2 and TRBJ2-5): GAGVSQSPSNKVTEKGKDVELRCDPISGHTALYWYRQSLGQGLEFLIYFQGNSAPDKSGLPSDRFSAERTGGSVSTLTIQRTQQEDSAVYLCASSSRQQETQYFGPGTRLLVL.

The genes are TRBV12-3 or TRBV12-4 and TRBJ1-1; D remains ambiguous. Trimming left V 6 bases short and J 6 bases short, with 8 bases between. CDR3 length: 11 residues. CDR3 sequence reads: CASSRAPEAFF. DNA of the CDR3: TGTGCCAGCAGCCGGGCCCCTGAAGCTTTCTTT.

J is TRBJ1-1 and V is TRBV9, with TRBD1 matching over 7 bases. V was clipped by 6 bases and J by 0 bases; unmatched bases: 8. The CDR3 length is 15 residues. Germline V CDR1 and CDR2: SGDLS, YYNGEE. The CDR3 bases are TGTGCCAGCACCAGGGGGGAAGGGGTGAACACTGAAGCTTTCTTT. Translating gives CASTRGEGVNTEAFF.